This T cell receptor beta chain derives from a study of blood T cell repertoires in COVID-19. Per germline, CDR1 SGHTA and CDR2 FQGNSA. The CDR3 is 14 residues long. The trim removed 4 bases at V and 4 bases at J, leaving 2 bases unmatched. To note about this clone: This sample includes further DNA sequences coding for the same CDR3.

Measured with immunoSEQ multiplex PCR; TCRdb has only the in-frame clones, and not every one. The table lists about 99,000 clones, 75% to 90% of them singletons. Source material: peripheral blood. This clonotype originated in a human donor in a cohort sampled during active or convalescent COVID-19. The rearrangement uses TRBV7-2 and TRBJ2-3; 10 bases map to TRBD2. The CDR3, as DNA: TGTGCCAGCAGCTCTGGACTAGCGGCAGATACGCAGTATTTT. It codes for CASSSGLAADTQYF.